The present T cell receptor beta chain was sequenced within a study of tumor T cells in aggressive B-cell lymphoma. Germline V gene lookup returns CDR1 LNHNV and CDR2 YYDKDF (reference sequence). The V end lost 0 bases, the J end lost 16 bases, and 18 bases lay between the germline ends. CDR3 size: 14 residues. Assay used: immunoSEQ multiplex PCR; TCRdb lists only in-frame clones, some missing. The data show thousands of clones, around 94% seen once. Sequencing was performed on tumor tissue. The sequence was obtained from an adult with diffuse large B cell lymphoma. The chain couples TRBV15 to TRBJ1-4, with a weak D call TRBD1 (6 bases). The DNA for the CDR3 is TGTGCCACCAGCAGAGATCTAGGGGACAAAGGTCCGTTTTTT. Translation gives CATSRDLGDKGPFF.